The 26 T cell receptor beta chains listed next were all sequenced from one sample in a study of cytomegalovirus exposure and HLA in healthy donors. In the PCR, 60 Vbeta and 13 Jbeta primers were used. Sequenced by immunoSEQ multiplex PCR; TCRdb stores in-frame clones only, minus some. Seen in this sample are fewer than 45,000 clones; the ten most common clones hold roughly 9.6%. The specimen sequenced was PBMCs. Source of these receptors: a man aged 35 to 55 in good health and CMV-seropositive.

For this clone: This CDR3 is also generated by other DNA sequences in the sample. This chain's CDR3 is CSVEYLLGAGEEGGETQYF. CDR3 in DNA: TGCAGCGTTGAATATCTCTTAGGAGCGGGAGAGGAAGGCGGGGAGACCCAGTACTTC. The chain uses TRBV29-1 and TRBJ2-5; TRBD2 matches at 8 bases. Looked up from germline, CDR1 is SQVTM and CDR2 is ANQGSEA. The J segment lost 5 bases and the V segment lost 2 bases, leaving 22 bases of the junction unmatched. This CDR3 region has 19 residues. Filled out from reference TRBV29-1 and TRBJ2-5, the complete variable domain reads SAVISQKPSRDICQRGTSLTIQCQVDSQVTMMFWYRQQPGQSLTLIATANQGSEATYESGFVIDKFPISRPNLTFSTLTVSNMSPEDSSIYLCSVEYLLGAGEEGGETQYFGPGTRLLVL.

As concerns this clone: The junction departs from the called germline gene at one end, perhaps through a read error. The chain employs TRBV6-1 and TRBJ2-7; D may be TRBD2 (5 bases). Looked up from germline, CDR1 is MNHNS and CDR2 is SASEGT. The CDR3 consists of 15 residues. The CDR3 nucleotides are TGTGCCAGCAGTGATGAGGGTAAGGGCCCCTATGAGCAGTACTTC. Its protein product is CASSDEGKGPYEQYF.

The gene calls are TRBV10-3 and TRBJ2-7, with TRBD2 identical over 10 bases. The CDR3 is 14 amino acids. Germline-derived CDR1 and CDR2 are ENHRY and SYGVKD. The junction had 8 bases not matched to a gene; V was cut back by 6 bases and J by 6 bases. The CDR3 region has the DNA TGTGCCATCAGGTCTCTAGCGGGAGTTGGCGAGCAGTACTTC. This codes for CAIRSLAGVGEQYF.

The CDR3 region has the DNA TGTGCCAGCAGTTACGGCAGCGGGAGGGCGAATGAGCAGTTCTTC. It translates to CASSYGSGRANEQFF. The gene calls are TRBV6-5 and TRBJ2-1, with 10 bases lining up with TRBD2. The ends lost 2 bases at V and 7 bases at J; junction bases unmatched: 5. CDR1 and CDR2 from the germline V gene are MNHEY and SVGAGI. The CDR3 is 15 amino acids.

The V and J genes are TRBV7-3 and TRBJ1-2; D may be TRBD1 (5 bases). The germline V and J ends were trimmed by 9 bases and 13 bases, with 27 bases remaining between them. Germline V gene data show CDR1 as SGHTA and CDR2 as FQGTGA. The CDR3 covers 14 residues. Written as DNA, the CDR3 is TGTGCCAGTTTCCCGGGACCACCGGGAGAAAGTGGCACCTTC. Protein: CASFPGPPGESGTF.

The chain is built from TRBV5-1 and TRBJ2-3, with 10 bases matching TRBD2. With 0 bases clipped from V and 5 bases from J, the junction kept 12 bases outside the gene matches. The CDR3 runs to 18 residues. Germline V gene data show CDR1 as SGHRS and CDR2 as YFSETQ. The CDR3 reads CASSLVGGSGRAEDTQYF. CDR3 in DNA: TGCGCCAGCAGCTTGGTGGGGGGAAGCGGGAGGGCCGAAGATACGCAGTATTTT.

This sequence joins TRBV5-1 and TRBJ1-1; D ambiguous. Germline CDR1 SGHRS, CDR2 YFSETQ. The CDR3 covers 16 residues. V was cut by 6 bases and J by 4 bases, with 22 bases left in between. In nucleotides, the CDR3 is TGCGCCAGCAACCCACTCGGGGAGGATTTAAGCACTGAAGCTTTCTTT. This codes for CASNPLGEDLSTEAFF.

This sequence joins TRBV7-2 and TRBJ2-7; TRBD1 aligns across 8 bases. Germline CDR1 and CDR2: SGHTA and FQGNSA. Trimming cost V 5 bases and J 2 bases; bases outside gene matches: 5. The CDR3 spans 14 residues. CDR3 sequence: CASSPGQGPYEQYF. The CDR3 DNA sequence: TGTGCCAGCAGCCCCGGACAGGGCCCCTACGAGCAGTACTTC.

The chain is built from TRBV7-2 and TRBJ2-2; the D gene is possibly TRBD2 (6 bases). From germline, CDR1 is SGHTA and CDR2 FQGNSA. This CDR3 is built from 16 residues. V was cut by 7 bases and J by 4 bases, with 19 bases left in between. CDR3 DNA: TGTGCCAGCAACCCTTCGGGACTGACGGGCACCGGGGAGCTGTTTTTT. As protein: CASNPSGLTGTGELFF. Supplemented by reference TRBV7-2 and TRBJ2-2, the full variable domain reads GAGVSQSPSNKVTEKGKDVELRCDPISGHTALYWYRQSLGQGLEFLIYFQGNSAPDKSGLPSDRFSAERTGGSVSTLTIQRTQQEDSAVYLCASNPSGLTGTGELFFGEGSRLTVL.

The chain links TRBV2 to TRBJ1-1, with a weak D call TRBD1 (5 bases). V was pared by 2 bases and J by 1 base, with 11 bases between. Germline lookup yields CDR1 SNHLY and CDR2 FYNNEI. The CDR3 extends over 15 amino acids. CDR3 sequence (DNA): TGTGCCAGCAGTGAACAAGGCACAGGGAACACTGAAGCTTTCTTT. Protein sequence: CASSEQGTGNTEAFF.

This chain uses TRBV30 with TRBJ2-1; 8 bases fit TRBD2. The junction had 7 bases not matched to a gene; V was cut back by 3 bases and J by 9 bases. CDR1 is GTSNPN, CDR2 SVGIG, per germline (reference sequence). The CDR3 spans 13 residues. Written as DNA, the CDR3 is TGTGCCTGGAGGAGAGCGGGAGCGGGTGAGCAGTTCTTC. Translated, it gives CAWRRAGAGEQFF.

The J gene is TRBJ2-3, the V gene TRBV7-3; 11 bases map to TRBD2. This CDR3 spans 15 amino acids. Germline V gene sequence: CDR1 SGHTA, CDR2 FQGTGA. Trimming cost V 5 bases and J 6 bases; bases outside gene matches: 7. The CDR3 sequence is CASSATSGSWDTQYF. In DNA form, the CDR3 reads TGTGCCAGCAGCGCAACTAGCGGGAGCTGGGATACGCAGTATTTT.

Note on this clone: At one boundary the junction diverges from the germline segment, which might be a read error. The rearrangement uses TRBV4-1 and TRBJ2-1; 8 positions agree with TRBD2. The CDR3 sequence is 17 residues long. CDR1 and CDR2 from the germline V gene are MGHRA and YSYEKL. Here the CDR3 reads CASSRQTGGGAYNEQLF. As DNA, the CDR3 is TGCGCCAGCAGCCGTCAGACGGGGGGGGGCGCCTACAATGAGCAGCTCTTC.

V and J are TRBV7-2 and TRBJ1-5; D is unclear. Germline lookup yields CDR1 SGHTA and CDR2 FQGNSA. This CDR3 region has 15 residues. V was shortened by 6 bases and J by 4 bases, with 16 bases between the two germline ends. The chain's CDR3 is CASREGSLGNQPQHF. DNA of the CDR3: TGTGCCAGCAGGGAGGGATCCCTGGGGAATCAGCCCCAGCATTTT.

CDR3 region: CSVVPGGGSGELFF. DNA of the CDR3: TGCAGCGTTGTACCGGGAGGGGGTTCCGGGGAGCTGTTTTTT. The chain carries TRBV29-1 and TRBJ2-2, with 8 nucleotides matching TRBD2. The CDR3 is 14 amino acids. J gave up 6 bases and V 4 bases, and 7 bases lay outside the gene matches. Germline CDR1 SQVTM, CDR2 ANQGSEA.

The CDR3 reads CASSYSGRNSNQPQHF. DNA of the CDR3: TGTGCCAGCAGTTACTCGGGCAGAAATAGCAATCAGCCCCAGCATTTT. The chain combines TRBV6-5 with TRBJ1-5; D remains ambiguous. V was shortened by 0 bases and J by 0 bases, with 9 bases between the two germline ends. The germline V gene encodes CDR1 MNHEY and CDR2 SVGAGI. This CDR3 is 16 amino acids long.

The genes are TRBV28 and TRBJ1-1, with a weak D call TRBD1 (5 bases). The CDR3 length is 13 residues. V shed 5 bases and J shed 1 base, with 8 bases lying between them. Germline V gene data show CDR1 as MDHEN and CDR2 as SYDVKM. CDR3 sequence: CASSRRENTEAFF. In DNA form, the CDR3 reads TGTGCCAGCAGTCGCAGGGAGAACACTGAAGCTTTCTTT.

The chain uses TRBV5-1 and TRBJ1-1; D ambiguous. This CDR3 region has 14 residues. Germline V lookup: CDR1 SGHRS, CDR2 YFSETQ. Between the trimmed V and J ends, which lost 4 bases and 4 bases, there was a span of 14 bases. CDR3 in amino acids: CASSPSGYGTEAFF. Here the CDR3 DNA reads TGCGCCAGCAGCCCCTCGGGGTACGGCACTGAAGCTTTCTTT.

The V gene is TRBV9, the J gene TRBJ2-1, with D uncertain. V lost 0 bases, J lost 5 bases, and 9 bases lay in between. Germline CDR1 is SGDLS and CDR2 is YYNGEE. CDR3 length: 14 amino acids. As DNA, the CDR3 is TGTGCCAGCAGCGTAGTCCAGGCCAACAATGAGCAGTTCTTC. This encodes CASSVVQANNEQFF.

This chain uses TRBV4-1 with TRBJ1-1; 7 bases line up with TRBD1. Germline assignment: CDR1 MGHRA and CDR2 YSYEKL. This CDR3 is built from 15 residues. J lost 4 bases, V lost 5 bases, and 10 bases had no gene match. CDR3 nucleotide sequence: TGCGCCAGCAGCTCCCAGACAGGGTCTAGCACTGAAGCTTTCTTT. This sequence encodes CASSSQTGSSTEAFF.

The genes are TRBV18 and TRBJ2-1; D is possibly TRBD2 (6 bases). The CDR3 is 13 amino acids. The germline V and J ends were trimmed by 0 bases and 9 bases, with 9 bases remaining between them. Germline V gene data show CDR1 as KGHSH and CDR2 as LQKENI. The CDR3: CASSPPGLGEQFF. The CDR3 nucleotides are TGTGCCAGCTCACCACCGGGACTGGGTGAGCAGTTCTTC.

The J gene is TRBJ2-1, the V gene TRBV4-1; D uncertain. V was shortened by 0 bases and J by 8 bases, with 8 bases between the two germline ends. CDR1 is MGHRA and CDR2 is YSYEKL in the germline V gene. The CDR3 length is 13 residues. The CDR3 nucleotides read TGCGCCAGCAGCCAAGATCTGAGAGATGAGCAGTTCTTC. Amino acids: CASSQDLRDEQFF.

The chain combines TRBV7-2 with TRBJ2-3; 7 bases are a match to TRBD2. Trimming cost V 4 bases and J 0 bases; bases outside gene matches: 7. Germline CDR1 and CDR2: SGHTA and FQGNSA. This CDR3 comprises 16 residues. The chain's CDR3 is CASSSAPGGSTDTQYF. The CDR3 DNA reads as TGTGCCAGCAGCTCAGCCCCCGGGGGGAGCACAGATACGCAGTATTTT.

The chain uses TRBV29-1 and TRBJ2-1; tentatively, D is TRBD1 (6 bases). Looked up from germline, CDR1 is SQVTM and CDR2 is ANQGSEA. The CDR3 length is 11 residues. The V gene lost 4 bases and the J gene lost 8 bases, with 9 bases spanning the gap. CDR3 sequence: CSVVGADEQFF. CDR3 bases: TGCAGCGTTGTGGGGGCAGATGAGCAGTTCTTC.

In regard to this clone: A read error may produce the germline difference seen at one junction end. The chain links TRBV11-3 to TRBJ2-1; 14 bases are shared with TRBD2. The CDR3 runs 16 residues. In germline, CDR1 is SGHNT, CDR2 YENEEA. This CDR3 reads CVSSLGLAGGGEEQFF. Here the CDR3 DNA reads TGTGTCAGCAGCTTAGGACTAGCGGGAGGAGGTGAAGAGCAGTTCTTC.

The chain links TRBV6-4 to TRBJ1-1; 7 nucleotides match TRBD1. Per the germline V gene, CDR1 is MRHNA and CDR2 is SNTAGT. The V segment lost 0 bases and the J segment 2 bases; nucleotides outside the gene matches: 6. The CDR3 has 16 amino acids. The CDR3 region has the DNA TGTGCCAGCAGTGACTCCAGGGGGTCCCATAACACTGAAGCTTTCTTT. Amino acids: CASSDSRGSHNTEAFF.